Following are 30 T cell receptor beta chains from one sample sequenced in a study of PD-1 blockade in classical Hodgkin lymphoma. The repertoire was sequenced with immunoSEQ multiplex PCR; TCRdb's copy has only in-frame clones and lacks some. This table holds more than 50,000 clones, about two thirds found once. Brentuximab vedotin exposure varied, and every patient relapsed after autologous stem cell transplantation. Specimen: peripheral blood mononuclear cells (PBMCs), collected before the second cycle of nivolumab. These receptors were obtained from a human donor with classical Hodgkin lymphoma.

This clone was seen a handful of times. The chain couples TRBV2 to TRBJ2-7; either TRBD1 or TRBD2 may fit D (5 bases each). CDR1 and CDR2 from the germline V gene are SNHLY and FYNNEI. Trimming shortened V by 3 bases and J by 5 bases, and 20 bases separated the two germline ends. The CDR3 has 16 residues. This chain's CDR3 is CASSEGDRDPWDEQYF. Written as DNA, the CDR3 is TGTGCCAGCAGTGAGGGGGACCGGGACCCTTGGGACGAGCAGTACTTC.

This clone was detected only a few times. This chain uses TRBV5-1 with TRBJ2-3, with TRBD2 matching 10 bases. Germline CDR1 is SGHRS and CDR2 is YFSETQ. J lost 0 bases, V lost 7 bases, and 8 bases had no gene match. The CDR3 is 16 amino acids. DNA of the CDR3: TGCGCCAGCGCCAAAATGACTAGCGGGAGCACAGATACGCAGTATTTT. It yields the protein CASAKMTSGSTDTQYF.

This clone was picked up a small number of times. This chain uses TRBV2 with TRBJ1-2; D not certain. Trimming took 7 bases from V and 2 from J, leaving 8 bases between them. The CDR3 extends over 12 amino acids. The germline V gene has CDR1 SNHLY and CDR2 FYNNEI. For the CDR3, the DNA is TGTGCCAGCAATAGCAACAACTATGGCTACACCTTC. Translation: CASNSNNYGYTF.

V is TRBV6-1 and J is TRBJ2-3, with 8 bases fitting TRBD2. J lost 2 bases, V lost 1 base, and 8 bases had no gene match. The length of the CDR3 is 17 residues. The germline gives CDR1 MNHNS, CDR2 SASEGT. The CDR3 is CASSEVGTSGSTDTQYF. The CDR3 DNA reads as TGTGCCAGCAGTGAAGTAGGAACTAGCGGATCCACAGATACGCAGTATTTT.

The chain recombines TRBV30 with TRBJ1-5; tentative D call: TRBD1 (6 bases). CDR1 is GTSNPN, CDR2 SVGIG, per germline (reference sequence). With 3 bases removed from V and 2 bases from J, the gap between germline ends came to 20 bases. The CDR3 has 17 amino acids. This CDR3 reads CAWRADRTRGGNQPQHF. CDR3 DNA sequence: TGTGCCTGGAGGGCAGACAGGACTCGGGGTGGCAATCAGCCCCAGCATTTT. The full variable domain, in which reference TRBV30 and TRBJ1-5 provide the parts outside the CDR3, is SQTIHQWPATLVQPVGSPLSLECTVEGTSNPNLYWYRQAAGRGLQLLFYSVGIGQISSEVPQNLSASRPQDRQFILSSKKLLLSDSGFYLCAWRADRTRGGNQPQHFGDGTRLSIL.

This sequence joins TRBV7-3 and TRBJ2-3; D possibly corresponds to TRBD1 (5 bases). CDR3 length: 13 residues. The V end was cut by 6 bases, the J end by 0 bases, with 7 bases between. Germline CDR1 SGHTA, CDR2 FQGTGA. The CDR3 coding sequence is TGTGCCAGCAGAAGGGGAAGCACAGATACGCAGTATTTT. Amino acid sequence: CASRRGSTDTQYF.

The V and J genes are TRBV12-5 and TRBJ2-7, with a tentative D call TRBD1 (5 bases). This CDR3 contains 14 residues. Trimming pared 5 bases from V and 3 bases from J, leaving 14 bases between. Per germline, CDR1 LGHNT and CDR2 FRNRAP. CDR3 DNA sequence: TGTGCTAGTGGTCGTGGACAAGCTGGCTACGAGCAGTACTTC. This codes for CASGRGQAGYEQYF. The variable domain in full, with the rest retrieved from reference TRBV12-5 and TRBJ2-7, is DARVTQTPRHKVTEMGQEVTMRCQPILGHNTVFWYRQTMMQGLELLAYFRNRAPLDDSGMPKDRFSAEMPDATLATLKIQPSEPRDSAVYFCASGRGQAGYEQYFGPGTRLTVT.

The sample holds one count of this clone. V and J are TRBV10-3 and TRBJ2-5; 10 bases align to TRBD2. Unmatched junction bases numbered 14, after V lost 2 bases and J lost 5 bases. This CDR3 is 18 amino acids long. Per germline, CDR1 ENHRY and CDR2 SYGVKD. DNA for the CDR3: TGTGCCATCAGTGAGGGAACTCTAGCGGGAGAGCTGGTGGAGACCCAGTACTTC. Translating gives CAISEGTLAGELVETQYF.

The CDR3 coding sequence is TGTGCCAGCAGCCAACTGGAGTGGACCGGGGAGCTGTTTTTT. Translating it yields CASSQLEWTGELFF. This chain uses TRBV7-2 with TRBJ2-2, with D hard to call. There are 14 residues in the CDR3. Per germline, CDR1 SGHTA and CDR2 FQGNSA. Trimming removed 5 bases at V and 5 bases at J, with 12 bases between.

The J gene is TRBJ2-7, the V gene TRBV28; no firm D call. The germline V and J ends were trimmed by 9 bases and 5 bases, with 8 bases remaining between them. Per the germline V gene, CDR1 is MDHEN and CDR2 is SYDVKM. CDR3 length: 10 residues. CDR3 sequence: CASVGNEQYF. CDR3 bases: TGTGCCAGTGTGGGAAACGAGCAGTACTTC.

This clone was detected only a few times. The CDR3 here is CASSLAGGLDTQYF. The CDR3, as DNA: TGTGCCAGCAGCCTAGCGGGGGGCTTAGATACGCAGTATTTT. The rearrangement joins TRBV2 to TRBJ2-3, with TRBD2 identical over 11 bases. This CDR3 spans 14 amino acids. Germline CDR1 is SNHLY and CDR2 is FYNNEI. After removal of 6 bases from V and 5 bases from J, the junction contained 4 bases not matched to a gene.

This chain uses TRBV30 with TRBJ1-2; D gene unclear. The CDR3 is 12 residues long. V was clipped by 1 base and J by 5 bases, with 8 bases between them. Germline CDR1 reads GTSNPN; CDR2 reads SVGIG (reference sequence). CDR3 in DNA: TGTGCCTGGAGTGATAGACCTTATGGCTACACCTTC. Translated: CAWSDRPYGYTF.

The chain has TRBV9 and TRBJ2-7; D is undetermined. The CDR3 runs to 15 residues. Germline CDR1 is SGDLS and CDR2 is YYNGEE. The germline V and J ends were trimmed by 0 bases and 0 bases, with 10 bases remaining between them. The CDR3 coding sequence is TGTGCCAGCAGCGTAGATGGCGGCAGCTCCTACGAGCAGTACTTC. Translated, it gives CASSVDGGSSYEQYF.

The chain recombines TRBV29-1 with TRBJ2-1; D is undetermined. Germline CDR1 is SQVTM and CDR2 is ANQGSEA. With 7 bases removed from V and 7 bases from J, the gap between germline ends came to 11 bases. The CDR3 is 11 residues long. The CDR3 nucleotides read TGCAGCGGGACGGCCGGAAATGAGCAGTTCTTC. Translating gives CSGTAGNEQFF.

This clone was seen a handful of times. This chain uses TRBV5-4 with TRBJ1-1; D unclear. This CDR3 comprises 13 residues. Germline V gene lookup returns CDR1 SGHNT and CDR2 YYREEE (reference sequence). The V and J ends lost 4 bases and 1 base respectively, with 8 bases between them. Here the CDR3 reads CASSLFGNTEAFF. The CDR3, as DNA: TGTGCCAGCAGCCTTTTCGGGAACACTGAAGCTTTCTTT.

The CDR3 region has the DNA TGCGCCAGCAGGGCCTCGGGCGGGAGGCCTCACTACGAGCAGTACTTC. This translates into CASRASGGRPHYEQYF. J is TRBJ2-7 and V is TRBV5-1; the match to TRBD2 covers 8 bases. Trimming cost V 5 bases and J 3 bases; bases outside gene matches: 13. CDR3 size: 16 residues. In germline, CDR1 is SGHRS, CDR2 YFSETQ.

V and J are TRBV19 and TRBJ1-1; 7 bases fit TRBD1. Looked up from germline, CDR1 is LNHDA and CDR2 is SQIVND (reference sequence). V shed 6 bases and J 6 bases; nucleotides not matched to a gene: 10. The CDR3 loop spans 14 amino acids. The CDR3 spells CASRSLTGRSEAFF. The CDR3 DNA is TGTGCCAGTAGGTCACTGACAGGGAGGTCTGAAGCTTTCTTT. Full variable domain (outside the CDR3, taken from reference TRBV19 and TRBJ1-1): DGGITQSPKYLFRKEGQNVTLSCEQNLNHDAMYWYRQDPGQGLRLIYYSQIVNDFQKGDIAEGYSVSREKKESFPLTVTSAQKNPTAFYLCASRSLTGRSEAFFGQGTRLTVV.

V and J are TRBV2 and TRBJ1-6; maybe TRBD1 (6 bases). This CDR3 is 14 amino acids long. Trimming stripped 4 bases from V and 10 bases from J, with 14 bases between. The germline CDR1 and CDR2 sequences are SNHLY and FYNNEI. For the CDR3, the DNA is TGTGCCAGCAGTGTTCGACAGGTTAGCTCACCCCTCCACTTT. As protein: CASSVRQVSSPLHF.

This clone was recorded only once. The CDR3 spells CASSQWDTNYGYTF. In DNA form, the CDR3 reads TGTGCCAGCAGTCAATGGGACACCAACTATGGCTACACCTTC. The chain carries TRBV6-1 and TRBJ1-2; the D gene is possibly TRBD1 (6 bases). Trimming pared 5 bases from V and 2 bases from J, leaving 12 bases between. The CDR3 has 14 amino acids. Germline V CDR1 and CDR2: MNHNS, SASEGT.

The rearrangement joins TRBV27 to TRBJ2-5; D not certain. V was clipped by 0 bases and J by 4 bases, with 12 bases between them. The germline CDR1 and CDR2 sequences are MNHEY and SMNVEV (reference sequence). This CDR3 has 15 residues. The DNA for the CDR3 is TGTGCCAGCAGTTTATCTCCCCGACGGGTAGAGACCCAGTACTTC. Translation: CASSLSPRRVETQYF.

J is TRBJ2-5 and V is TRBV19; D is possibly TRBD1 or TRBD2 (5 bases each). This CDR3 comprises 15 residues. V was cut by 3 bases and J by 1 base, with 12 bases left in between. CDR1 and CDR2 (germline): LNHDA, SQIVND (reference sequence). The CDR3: CASSIASGRQETQYF. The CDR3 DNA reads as TGTGCCAGTAGTATTGCTTCGGGGCGCCAAGAGACCCAGTACTTC.

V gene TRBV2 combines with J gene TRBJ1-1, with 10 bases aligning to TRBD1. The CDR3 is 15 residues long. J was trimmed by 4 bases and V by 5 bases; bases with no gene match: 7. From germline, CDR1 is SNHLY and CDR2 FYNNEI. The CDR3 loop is CASSLRDRGFTEAFF. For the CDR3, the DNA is TGTGCCAGCAGTCTCCGGGACAGGGGTTTCACTGAAGCTTTCTTT.

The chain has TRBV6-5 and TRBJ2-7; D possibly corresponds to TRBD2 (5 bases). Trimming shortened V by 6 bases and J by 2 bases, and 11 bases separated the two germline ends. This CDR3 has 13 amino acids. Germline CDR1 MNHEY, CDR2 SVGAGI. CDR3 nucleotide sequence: TGTGCCAGCAGCCCCGGGATACCCTACGAGCAGTACTTC. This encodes CASSPGIPYEQYF.

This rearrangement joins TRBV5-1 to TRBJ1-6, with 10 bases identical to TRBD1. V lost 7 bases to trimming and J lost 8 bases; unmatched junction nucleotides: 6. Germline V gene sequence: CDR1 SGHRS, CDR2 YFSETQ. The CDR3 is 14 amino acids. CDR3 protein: CASRTGTGDSPLHF. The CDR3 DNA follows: TGCGCCAGCCGGACCGGGACAGGGGATTCACCCCTCCACTTT. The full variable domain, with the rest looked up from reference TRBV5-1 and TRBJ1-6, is KAGVTQTPRYLIKTRGQQVTLSCSPISGHRSVSWYQQTPGQGLQFLFEYFSETQRNKGNFPGRFSGRQFSNSRSEMNVSTLELGDSALYLCASRTGTGDSPLHFGNGTRLTVT.

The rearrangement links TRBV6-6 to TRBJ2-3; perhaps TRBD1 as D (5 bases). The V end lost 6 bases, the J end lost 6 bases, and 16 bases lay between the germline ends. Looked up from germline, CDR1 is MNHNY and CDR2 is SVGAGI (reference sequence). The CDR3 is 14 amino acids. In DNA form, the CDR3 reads TGTGCCAGCAGCGCAGGGTTGCAGTTGGATACGCAGTATTTT. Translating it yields CASSAGLQLDTQYF.

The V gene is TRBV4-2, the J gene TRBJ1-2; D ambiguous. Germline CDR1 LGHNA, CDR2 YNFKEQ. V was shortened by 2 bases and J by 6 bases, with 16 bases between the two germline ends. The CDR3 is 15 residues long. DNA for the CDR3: TGTGCCAGCAGCCAAAGTTCGGGAGAAAGGGATGGCTACACCTTC. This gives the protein CASSQSSGERDGYTF.

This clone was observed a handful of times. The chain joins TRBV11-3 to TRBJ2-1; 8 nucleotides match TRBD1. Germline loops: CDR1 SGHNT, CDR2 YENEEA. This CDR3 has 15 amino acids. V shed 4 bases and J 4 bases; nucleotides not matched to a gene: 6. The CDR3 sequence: CASSSPGQVYNEQFF. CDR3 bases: TGTGCCAGCAGCTCCCCGGGACAGGTATACAATGAGCAGTTCTTC.

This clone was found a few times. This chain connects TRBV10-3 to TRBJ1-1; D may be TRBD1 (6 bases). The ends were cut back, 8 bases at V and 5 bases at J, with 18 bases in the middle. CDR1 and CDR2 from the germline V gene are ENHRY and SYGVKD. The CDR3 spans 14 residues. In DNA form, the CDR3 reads TGTGCCATCCACGAGACAGGAGTGCCTACTGAAGCTTTCTTT. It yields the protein CAIHETGVPTEAFF.

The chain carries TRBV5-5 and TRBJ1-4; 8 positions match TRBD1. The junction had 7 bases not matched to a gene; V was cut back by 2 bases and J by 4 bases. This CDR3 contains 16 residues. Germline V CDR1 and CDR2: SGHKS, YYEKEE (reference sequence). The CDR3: CASSFLRQGNNEKLFF. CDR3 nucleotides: TGTGCCAGCAGCTTCCTAAGACAGGGGAATAATGAAAAACTGTTTTTT.

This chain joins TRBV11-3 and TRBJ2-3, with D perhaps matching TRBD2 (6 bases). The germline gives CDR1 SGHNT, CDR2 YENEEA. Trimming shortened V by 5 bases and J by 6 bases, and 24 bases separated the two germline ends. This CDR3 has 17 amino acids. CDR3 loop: CASSTWASEGPADTQYF. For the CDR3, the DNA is TGTGCCAGCAGCACTTGGGCTAGCGAAGGCCCGGCGGATACGCAGTATTTT.